The next 28 T cell receptor beta chains were all read from a single sample in a study of T cells after yellow fever vaccination. One entry per CDR3 protein, called by TCRdb with MiXCR from the 5' RACE reads. The sample shows some 600,000 distinct CDR3 sequences, around a sixth of them seen only once. Material: PBMCs, obtained 5 to 6 days after the first yellow fever vaccination. Receptors were obtained from a man between 18 and 29 years old who received the YFV17D yellow fever vaccine.

This clonotype was recorded at least ten times. The genes are TRBV4-1 and TRBJ1-6; tentative D call: TRBD1 (5 bases). V was trimmed by 3 bases and J by 7 bases, leaving 10 bases between them. There are 14 residues in the CDR3. Germline V gene data show CDR1 as MGHRA and CDR2 as YSYEKL. The CDR3 reads CASSQQGVNSPLHF. The DNA of the CDR3 is TGCGCCAGCAGCCAGCAAGGGGTAAATTCACCCCTCCACTTT.

The chain has TRBV6-1 and TRBJ2-5; 7 positions agree with TRBD1. After removal of 11 bases from V and 5 bases from J, the junction contained 14 bases not matched to a gene. The CDR3 has 14 residues. Germline-derived CDR1 and CDR2 are MNHNS and SASEGT. The DNA for the CDR3 is TGTGCCGCCGACCGACAGGGAAGAGGGGAGACCCAGTACTTC. Translated, it gives CAADRQGRGETQYF.

This clonotype was found a few times. This chain links TRBV10-3 with TRBJ1-2; 9 positions agree with TRBD1. CDR1 and CDR2 (germline): ENHRY, SYGVKD. With 7 bases clipped from V and 2 bases from J, the junction kept 5 bases outside the gene matches. The CDR3 extends over 14 amino acids. The DNA for the CDR3 is TGTGCCATCACTAGGACAGGGGTAAACTATGGCTACACCTTC. Translated: CAITRTGVNYGYTF.

This clonotype was recorded a few times. The chain uses TRBV6-2 or TRBV6-3 and TRBJ1-5; the D is unclear. Germline V CDR1 and CDR2: MNHEY, SVGEGT. Deletions cut 2 bases from V and 1 base from J, with 9 bases between. The CDR3 has 15 amino acids. The CDR3 region is CASSYSLASNQPQHF. The CDR3 DNA reads as TGTGCCAGCAGTTACAGCCTGGCAAGCAATCAGCCCCAGCATTTT.

The sample holds a few counts of this clonotype. CDR3 protein: CSAAEDRISGYTF. The CDR3 DNA reads as TGCAGTGCTGCTGAGGACAGGATCTCTGGCTACACCTTC. The gene calls are TRBV20-1 and TRBJ1-2; TRBD1 agrees at 7 bases. Looked up from germline, CDR1 is DFQATT and CDR2 is SNEGSKA (reference sequence). The CDR3 has 13 residues. V was pared by 5 bases and J by 7 bases, with 10 bases of the junction left unmatched.

This clonotype was seen a handful of times. This chain uses TRBV4-1 with TRBJ2-1, with 10 bases aligning to TRBD2. This CDR3 comprises 16 residues. After removal of 4 bases from V and 0 bases from J, the junction contained 3 bases not matched to a gene. Germline lookup yields CDR1 MGHRA and CDR2 YSYEKL. The CDR3 region is CASSRAGGSSYNEQFF. CDR3 DNA: TGCGCCAGCAGCCGAGCGGGGGGGAGCTCCTACAATGAGCAGTTCTTC.

There are a few counts of this clonotype. The CDR3 here is CASSPPRQGQYSPLHF. In DNA form, the CDR3 reads TGTGCCAGTAGTCCCCCGAGACAGGGTCAATATTCACCCCTCCACTTT. The rearrangement joins TRBV19 to TRBJ1-6; TRBD1 matches 7 bases. CDR1 is LNHDA, CDR2 SQIVND, per germline (reference sequence). The CDR3 sequence is 16 residues long. The J segment lost 8 bases and the V segment lost 5 bases, leaving 12 bases of the junction unmatched.

This chain links TRBV5-5 with TRBJ2-7; D not certain. The ends were cut back, 5 bases at V and 0 bases at J, with 12 bases in the middle. The CDR3 extends over 14 amino acids. Germline CDR1 reads SGHKS; CDR2 reads YYEKEE (reference sequence). CDR3 DNA: TGTGCCAGCAGTTCTTCTCCCACCTCCTACGAGCAGTACTTC. Its protein is CASSSSPTSYEQYF.

This clonotype is a singleton in its sample. The rearrangement links TRBV7-8 to TRBJ1-1; D call uncertain. With 0 bases removed from V and 3 bases from J, the gap between germline ends came to 8 bases. CDR1 SGHVS and CDR2 FQNEAQ come from the germline V gene. The CDR3 spans 14 residues. The DNA of the CDR3 is TGTGCCAGCAGCTTAGCTCGTTTCTACACTGAAGCTTTCTTT. Its translation is CASSLARFYTEAFF.

This clonotype showed up just a few times. The chain combines TRBV20-1 with TRBJ2-1; the match to TRBD2 covers 9 bases. Germline lookup yields CDR1 DFQATT and CDR2 SNEGSKA (reference sequence). The CDR3 is 16 amino acids. J was trimmed by 4 bases and V by 3 bases; bases with no gene match: 10. The CDR3 bases are TGCAGTGCTAGTTCAAGCGGGGGGACTAATTACAATGAGCAGTTCTTC. This gives the protein CSASSSGGTNYNEQFF.

The chain is built from TRBV20-1 and TRBJ1-6, with D maybe TRBD1 (6 bases). The germline CDR1 and CDR2 sequences are DFQATT and SNEGSKA (reference sequence). V gave up 5 bases and J gave up 1 base, with 18 bases separating them. The CDR3 covers 17 residues. The DNA of the CDR3 is TGCAGTGCTCGCCGTTGGGGGGCGCAGTCCTATAATTCACCCCTCCACTTT. Protein: CSARRWGAQSYNSPLHF.

V and J are TRBV29-1 and TRBJ2-1, with 8 bases lining up with TRBD2. The CDR3 length is 15 residues. After removal of 2 bases from V and 7 bases from J, the junction contained 10 bases not matched to a gene. The germline CDR1 and CDR2 sequences are SQVTM and ANQGSEA. The CDR3 DNA sequence: TGCAGCGTTGAAAAAGCGGGGGCCACCAAAAATGAGCAGTTCTTC. Its protein product is CSVEKAGATKNEQFF.

This clonotype was seen a handful of times. The chain combines TRBV3-1 with TRBJ2-1, with D hard to call. The CDR3 has 14 residues. V lost 5 bases, J lost 0 bases, and 8 bases lay in between. The germline CDR1 and CDR2 sequences are LGHDT and YNNKEL (reference sequence). Written as DNA, the CDR3 is TGTGCCAGCAGCAGTAGCCCCTCCTACAATGAGCAGTTCTTC. It codes for CASSSSPSYNEQFF.

V is TRBV12-3 or TRBV12-4 and J is TRBJ1-6, with 8 bases that match TRBD1. The V segment lost 6 bases and the J segment 9 bases; nucleotides outside the gene matches: 7. This CDR3 is 14 amino acids long. CDR3 in amino acids: CASSRQGRSSPLHF. In nucleotides, the CDR3 is TGTGCCAGCAGCCGACAGGGGCGCAGTTCACCCCTCCACTTT.

This clonotype turned up a few times. V gene TRBV20-1 combines with J gene TRBJ2-7; 8 nucleotides agree with TRBD1. Trimming at V came to 1 base and at J to 2 bases, leaving 7 bases not matched to a gene. The germline gives CDR1 DFQATT, CDR2 SNEGSKA (reference sequence). This CDR3 is built from 15 residues. The CDR3 protein is CSARAPGQATYEQYF. Here the CDR3 DNA reads TGCAGTGCTAGAGCCCCGGGACAGGCCACCTACGAGCAGTACTTC.

This clonotype showed up many times. The CDR3 reads CASSSRTGIGSETQYF. The CDR3 DNA follows: TGTGCCAGCAGTTCCCGGACGGGCATCGGCTCGGAGACCCAGTACTTC. V usage is TRBV6-5 and J usage is TRBJ2-5, with no clear D. The CDR3 contains 16 residues. Deletions cut 4 bases from V and 5 bases from J, with 20 bases between. CDR1 is MNHEY, CDR2 SVGAGI, per germline.

The V call is TRBV5-1, the J call TRBJ2-2; 8 bases are a match to TRBD1. The CDR3 has 15 residues. Germline values: CDR1 SGHRS, CDR2 YFSETQ. V was clipped by 4 bases and J by 3 bases; unmatched bases: 5. The CDR3 DNA reads as TGCGCCAGCAGCCCCAACAGGGGGGACACCGGGGAGCTGTTTTTT. It specifies CASSPNRGDTGELFF.

This clonotype was found a few times. The chain is built from TRBV3-1 and TRBJ1-6; 9 nucleotides agree with TRBD1. This CDR3 region has 16 residues. The ends lost 2 bases at V and 9 bases at J; junction bases unmatched: 8. CDR1 and CDR2 (germline): LGHDT, YNNKEL (reference sequence). The CDR3 nucleotides read TGTGCCAGCAGCCAACTGGGACAGGGTAAAGGTTCACCCCTCCACTTT. It codes for CASSQLGQGKGSPLHF.

The sample holds a few counts of this clonotype. The rearrangement uses TRBV6-1 and TRBJ2-7; D may be TRBD1 (6 bases). Looked up from germline, CDR1 is MNHNS and CDR2 is SASEGT. The germline V and J ends were trimmed by 11 bases and 6 bases, with 23 bases remaining between them. The CDR3 runs to 14 residues. The CDR3 sequence is CAVTTGRGKSEQYF. The CDR3 nucleotides read TGTGCCGTTACGACGGGCAGGGGCAAGAGCGAGCAGTACTTC.

The table lists this clonotype with a few counts. This chain connects TRBV3-1 to TRBJ2-7, with a possible D match to TRBD2 (6 bases). V was trimmed by 3 bases and J by 2 bases, leaving 11 bases between them. Per germline, CDR1 LGHDT and CDR2 YNNKEL (reference sequence). The CDR3 loop spans 14 amino acids. CDR3 DNA: TGTGCCAGCAGCCAGAGGGCGGGGCCCTACGAGCAGTACTTC. Its translation: CASSQRAGPYEQYF.

The chain uses TRBV11-1 and TRBJ1-2; D perhaps matches TRBD1 (6 bases). CDR1 is SGHAT, CDR2 FQDESV, per germline (reference sequence). CDR3 length: 14 amino acids. V dropped 5 bases and J dropped 7 bases, with 17 bases sitting between them. CDR3 nucleotide sequence: TGTGCCAGCAGCATATCGGACAGTCCGGCTGGCTACACCTTC. Amino acid sequence: CASSISDSPAGYTF.

This clonotype has a handful of counts. The chain employs TRBV5-1 and TRBJ2-5, with TRBD2 matching over 8 bases. Trimming took 4 bases from V and 0 from J; bases not matched to a gene: 8. The CDR3 spans 16 residues. Germline values: CDR1 SGHRS, CDR2 YFSETQ. The CDR3 protein is CASSATGGAYQETQYF. CDR3 coding DNA: TGCGCCAGCAGCGCAACCGGGGGGGCGTACCAAGAGACCCAGTACTTC. The whole variable domain, remainder taken from reference TRBV5-1 and TRBJ2-5, is KAGVTQTPRYLIKTRGQQVTLSCSPISGHRSVSWYQQTPGQGLQFLFEYFSETQRNKGNFPGRFSGRQFSNSRSEMNVSTLELGDSALYLCASSATGGAYQETQYFGPGTRLLVL.

The V gene is TRBV7-8, the J gene TRBJ2-7; D is unclear. The CDR3 has 15 amino acids. Germline V CDR1 and CDR2: SGHVS, FQNEAQ. The germline V and J ends were trimmed by 0 bases and 3 bases, with 12 bases remaining between them. The CDR3 loop is CASSLAETAIYEQYF. Here the CDR3 DNA reads TGTGCCAGCAGCTTAGCCGAGACGGCTATCTACGAGCAGTACTTC.

The V and J genes are TRBV6-1 and TRBJ2-1; D gene ambiguous. This CDR3 region has 14 residues. Germline CDR1 is MNHNS and CDR2 is SASEGT. V was trimmed by 1 base and J by 5 bases, leaving 9 bases between them. CDR3 nucleotide sequence: TGTGCCAGCAGTGAAGGGTTCTCGGACAATGAGCAGTTCTTC. Residues: CASSEGFSDNEQFF.

This clonotype was counted between two and nine times. The V call is TRBV20-1, the J call TRBJ2-3; a weak D match, TRBD1 (5 bases). The CDR3 is made up of 12 amino acids. V dropped 4 bases and J dropped 7 bases, with 12 bases sitting between them. Germline loops: CDR1 DFQATT, CDR2 SNEGSKA (reference sequence). The DNA of the CDR3 is TGCAGTGCTAAGGTGGGGCAGTATACGCAGTATTTT. Encoded protein: CSAKVGQYTQYF.

This clonotype showed up many times. The chain combines TRBV3-1 with TRBJ2-1; D is possibly TRBD2 (6 bases). V lost 0 bases and J 7 bases, leaving 19 bases between the germline ends. Germline CDR1 LGHDT, CDR2 YNNKEL (reference sequence). This CDR3 region has 17 residues. As DNA, the CDR3 is TGTGCCAGCAGCCAAGAGTTCAGTAACGGGGGAAGGAATGAGCAGTTCTTC. Its protein is CASSQEFSNGGRNEQFF.

This clonotype was picked up many times. The V and J genes are TRBV5-1 and TRBJ2-2; D unclear. Germline V CDR1 and CDR2: SGHRS, YFSETQ. The ends were cut back, 4 bases at V and 4 bases at J, with 11 bases in the middle. The CDR3 is 14 amino acids. CDR3 loop: CASSRDLFTGELFF. CDR3 in DNA: TGCGCCAGCAGCCGAGACCTGTTCACCGGGGAGCTGTTTTTT.

This clonotype was picked up one time. V is TRBV20-1 and J is TRBJ1-1; D gene unclear. Germline V gives CDR1 DFQATT, CDR2 SNEGSKA (reference sequence). V was pared by 0 bases and J by 0 bases, with 5 bases between. This CDR3 region has 13 residues. In DNA, the CDR3 is TGCAGTGCTAGAGAGTCGATGAACACTGAAGCTTTCTTT. Residues: CSARESMNTEAFF.